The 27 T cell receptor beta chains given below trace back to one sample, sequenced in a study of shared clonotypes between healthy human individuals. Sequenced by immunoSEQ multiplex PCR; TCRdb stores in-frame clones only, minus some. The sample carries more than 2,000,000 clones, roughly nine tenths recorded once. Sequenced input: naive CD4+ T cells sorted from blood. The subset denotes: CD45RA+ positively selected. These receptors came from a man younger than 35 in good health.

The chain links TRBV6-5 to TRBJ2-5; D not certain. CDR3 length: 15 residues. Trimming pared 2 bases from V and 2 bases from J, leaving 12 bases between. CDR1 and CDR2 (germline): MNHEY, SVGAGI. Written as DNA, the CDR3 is TGTGCCAGCAGTTACGGTATAGGGCCTCAAGAGACCCAGTACTTC. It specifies CASSYGIGPQETQYF.

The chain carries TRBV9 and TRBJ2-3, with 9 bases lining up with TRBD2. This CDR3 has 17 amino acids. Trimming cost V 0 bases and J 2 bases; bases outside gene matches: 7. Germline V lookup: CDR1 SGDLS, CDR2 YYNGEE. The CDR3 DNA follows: TGTGCCAGCAGCGTAGGGCGGGGGGGACAGATCACAGATACGCAGTATTTT. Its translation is CASSVGRGGQITDTQYF.

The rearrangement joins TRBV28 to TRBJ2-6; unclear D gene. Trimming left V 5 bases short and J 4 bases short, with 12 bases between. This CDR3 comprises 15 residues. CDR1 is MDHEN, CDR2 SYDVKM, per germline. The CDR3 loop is CASSPHGPGANVLTF. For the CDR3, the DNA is TGTGCCAGCAGTCCCCATGGTCCAGGGGCCAACGTCCTGACTTTC.

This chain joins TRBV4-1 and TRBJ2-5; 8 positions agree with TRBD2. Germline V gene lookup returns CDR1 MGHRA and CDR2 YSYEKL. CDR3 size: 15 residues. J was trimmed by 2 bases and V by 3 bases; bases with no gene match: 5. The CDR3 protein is CASSHPLAGQETQYF. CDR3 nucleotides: TGCGCCAGCAGCCATCCCTTAGCGGGACAAGAGACCCAGTACTTC.

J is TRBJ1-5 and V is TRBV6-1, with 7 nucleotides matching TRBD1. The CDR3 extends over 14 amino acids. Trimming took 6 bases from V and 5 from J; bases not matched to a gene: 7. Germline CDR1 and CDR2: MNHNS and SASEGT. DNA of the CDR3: TGTGCCAGCAGCGTGGACAGGTCTCATCAGCCCCAGCATTTT. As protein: CASSVDRSHQPQHF.

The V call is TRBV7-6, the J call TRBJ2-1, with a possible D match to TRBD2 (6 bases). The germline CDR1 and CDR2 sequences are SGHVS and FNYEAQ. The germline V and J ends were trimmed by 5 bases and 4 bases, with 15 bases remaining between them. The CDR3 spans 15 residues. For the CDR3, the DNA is TGTGCCAGCAGCCCGCCGGGACTGATATACAATGAGCAGTTCTTC. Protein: CASSPPGLIYNEQFF.

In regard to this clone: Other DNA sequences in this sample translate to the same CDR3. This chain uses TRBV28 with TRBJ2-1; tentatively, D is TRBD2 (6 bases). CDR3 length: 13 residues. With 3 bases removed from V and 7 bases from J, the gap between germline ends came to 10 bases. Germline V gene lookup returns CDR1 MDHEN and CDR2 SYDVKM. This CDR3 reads CASSLEGRNEQFF. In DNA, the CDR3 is TGTGCCAGCAGTTTGGAGGGGAGGAATGAGCAGTTCTTC. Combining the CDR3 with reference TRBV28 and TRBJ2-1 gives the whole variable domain DVKVTQSSRYLVKRTGEKVFLECVQDMDHENMFWYRQDPGLGLRLIYFSYDVKMKEKGDIPEGYSVSREKKERFSLILESASTNQTSMYLCASSLEGRNEQFFGPGTRLTVL.

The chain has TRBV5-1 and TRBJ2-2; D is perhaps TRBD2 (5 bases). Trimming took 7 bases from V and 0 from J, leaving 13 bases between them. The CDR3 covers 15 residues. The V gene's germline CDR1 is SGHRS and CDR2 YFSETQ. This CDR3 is CASRERRTNTGELFF. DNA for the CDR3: TGCGCCAGCCGCGAGCGGAGGACGAACACCGGGGAGCTGTTTTTT.

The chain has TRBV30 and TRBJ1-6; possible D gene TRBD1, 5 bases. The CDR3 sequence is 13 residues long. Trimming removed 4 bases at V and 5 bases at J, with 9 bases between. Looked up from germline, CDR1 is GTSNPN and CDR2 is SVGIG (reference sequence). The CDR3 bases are TGTGCCTGGACAGGGAGGCATAATTCACCCCTCCACTTT. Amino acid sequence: CAWTGRHNSPLHF.

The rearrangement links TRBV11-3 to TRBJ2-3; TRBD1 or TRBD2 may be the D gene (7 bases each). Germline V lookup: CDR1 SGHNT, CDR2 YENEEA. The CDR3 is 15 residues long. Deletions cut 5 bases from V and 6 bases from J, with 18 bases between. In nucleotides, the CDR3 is TGTGCCAGCAGCGGGGAGGGCAGCAGGGGGGATACGCAGTATTTT. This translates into CASSGEGSRGDTQYF.

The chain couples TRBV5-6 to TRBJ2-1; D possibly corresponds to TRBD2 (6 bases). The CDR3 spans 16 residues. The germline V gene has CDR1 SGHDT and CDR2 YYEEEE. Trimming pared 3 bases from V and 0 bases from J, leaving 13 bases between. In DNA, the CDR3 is TGTGCCAGCAGCTCACCGGGACTTGGCTCCTACAATGAGCAGTTCTTC. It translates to CASSSPGLGSYNEQFF.

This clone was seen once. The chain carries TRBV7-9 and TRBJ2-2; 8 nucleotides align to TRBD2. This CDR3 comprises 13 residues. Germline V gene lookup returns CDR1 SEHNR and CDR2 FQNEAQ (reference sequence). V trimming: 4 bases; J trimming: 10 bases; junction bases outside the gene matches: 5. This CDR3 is CASSYRGGLELFF. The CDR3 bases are TGTGCCAGCAGCTACCGGGGGGGGCTGGAGCTGTTTTTT.

CDR3 sequence: CASSDSGSFTDTQYF. CDR3 DNA sequence: TGTGCCAGCAGCGATAGCGGGAGTTTTACAGATACGCAGTATTTT. The chain uses TRBV6-5 and TRBJ2-3; 9 bases line up with TRBD2. V shed 6 bases, J shed 3 bases, and the junction held 7 bases outside the gene matches. Germline V lookup: CDR1 MNHEY, CDR2 SVGAGI. The CDR3 loop spans 15 amino acids.

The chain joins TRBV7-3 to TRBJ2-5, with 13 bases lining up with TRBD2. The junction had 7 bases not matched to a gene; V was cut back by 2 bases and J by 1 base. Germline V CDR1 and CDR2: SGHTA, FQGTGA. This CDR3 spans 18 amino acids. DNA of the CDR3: TGTGCCAGCAGCTTATCGGGACTAGCGGGGCCGAGCCAAGAGACCCAGTACTTC. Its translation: CASSLSGLAGPSQETQYF. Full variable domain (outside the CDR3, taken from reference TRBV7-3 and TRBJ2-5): GAGVSQTPSNKVTEKGKYVELRCDPISGHTALYWYRQSLGQGPEFLIYFQGTGAADDSGLPNDRFFAVRPEGSVSTLKIQRTERGDSAVYLCASSLSGLAGPSQETQYFGPGTRLLVL.

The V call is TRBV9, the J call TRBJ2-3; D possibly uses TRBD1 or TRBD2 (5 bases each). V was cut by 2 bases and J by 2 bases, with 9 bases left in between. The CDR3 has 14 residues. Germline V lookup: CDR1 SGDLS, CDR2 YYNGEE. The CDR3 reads CASSVGVDTDTQYF. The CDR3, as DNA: TGTGCCAGCAGCGTGGGGGTGGACACAGATACGCAGTATTTT.

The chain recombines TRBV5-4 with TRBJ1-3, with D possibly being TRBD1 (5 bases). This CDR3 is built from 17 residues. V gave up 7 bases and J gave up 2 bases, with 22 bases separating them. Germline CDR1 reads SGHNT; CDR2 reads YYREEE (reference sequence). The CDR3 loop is CASQSLGKGLTGNTIYF. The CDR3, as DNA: TGTGCCAGCCAGTCATTGGGGAAGGGACTTACTGGAAACACCATATATTTT.

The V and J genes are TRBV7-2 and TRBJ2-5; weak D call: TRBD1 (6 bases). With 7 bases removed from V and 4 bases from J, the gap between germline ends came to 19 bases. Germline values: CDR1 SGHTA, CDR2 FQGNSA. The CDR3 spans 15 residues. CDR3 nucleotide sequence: TGTGCCAGCACACGAGAGCAGGGGCTTCGAGAGACCCAGTACTTC. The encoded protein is CASTREQGLRETQYF.

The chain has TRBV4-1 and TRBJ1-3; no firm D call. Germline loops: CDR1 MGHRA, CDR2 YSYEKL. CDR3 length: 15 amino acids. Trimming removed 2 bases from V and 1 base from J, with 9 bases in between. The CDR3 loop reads CASSQFGVSGNTIYF. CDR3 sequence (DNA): TGCGCCAGCAGCCAATTTGGGGTATCTGGAAACACCATATATTTT.

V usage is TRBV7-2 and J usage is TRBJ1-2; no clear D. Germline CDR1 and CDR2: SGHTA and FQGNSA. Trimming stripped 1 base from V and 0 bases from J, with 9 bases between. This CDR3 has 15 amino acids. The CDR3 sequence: CASSLDPGTNYGYTF. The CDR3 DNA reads TGTGCCAGCAGCTTAGATCCGGGAACTAACTATGGCTACACCTTC.

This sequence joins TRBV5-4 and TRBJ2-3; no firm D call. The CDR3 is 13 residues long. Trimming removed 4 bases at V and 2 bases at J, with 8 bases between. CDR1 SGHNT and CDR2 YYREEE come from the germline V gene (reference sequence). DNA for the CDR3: TGTGCCAGCAGCGCAGGTTACACAGATACGCAGTATTTT. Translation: CASSAGYTDTQYF. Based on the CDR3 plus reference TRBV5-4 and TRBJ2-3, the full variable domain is ETGVTQSPTHLIKTRGQQVTLRCSSQSGHNTVSWYQQALGQGPQFIFQYYREEENGRGNFPPRFSGLQFPNYSSELNVNALELDDSALYLCASSAGYTDTQYFGPGTRLTVL.

The CDR3 nucleotides are TGTGCCAGCAGCCCTCGGACAGGGAACCATCTCTATGGCTACACCTTC. Encoded protein: CASSPRTGNHLYGYTF. J is TRBJ1-2 and V is TRBV13; the match to TRBD1 covers 8 bases. Germline V gene sequence: CDR1 PRHDT, CDR2 FYEKMQ (reference sequence). The CDR3 runs 16 residues. V was pared by 5 bases and J by 4 bases, with 12 bases of the junction left unmatched. Variable domain in full (rest from reference TRBV13 and TRBJ1-2): AAGVIQSPRHLIKEKRETATLKCYPIPRHDTVYWYQQGPGQDPQFLISFYEKMQSDKGSIPDRFSAQQFSDYHSELNMSSLELGDSALYFCASSPRTGNHLYGYTFGSGTRLTVV.

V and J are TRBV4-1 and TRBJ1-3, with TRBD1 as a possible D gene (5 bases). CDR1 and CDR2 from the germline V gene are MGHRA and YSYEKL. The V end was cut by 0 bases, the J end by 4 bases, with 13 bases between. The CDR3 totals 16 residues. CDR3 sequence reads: CASSQDSGQGGNTIYF. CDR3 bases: TGCGCCAGCAGCCAAGATAGTGGGCAGGGAGGAAACACCATATATTTT.

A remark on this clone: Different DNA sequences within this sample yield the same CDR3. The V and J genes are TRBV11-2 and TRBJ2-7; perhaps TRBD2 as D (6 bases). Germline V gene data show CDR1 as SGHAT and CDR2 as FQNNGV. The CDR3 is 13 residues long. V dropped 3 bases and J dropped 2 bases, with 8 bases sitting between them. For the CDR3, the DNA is TGTGCCAGCAGCTTGACGGGGGCCTACGAGCAGTACTTC. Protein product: CASSLTGAYEQYF.

The CDR3 region is CASSTGGTGHEKLFF. CDR3 nucleotide sequence: TGTGCCAGCAGTACCGGAGGGACAGGGCATGAAAAACTGTTTTTT. This chain joins TRBV6-5 and TRBJ1-4; 9 bases are a match to TRBD1. CDR3 size: 15 residues. In germline, CDR1 is MNHEY, CDR2 SVGAGI. Unmatched junction bases numbered 7, after V lost 5 bases and J lost 6 bases.

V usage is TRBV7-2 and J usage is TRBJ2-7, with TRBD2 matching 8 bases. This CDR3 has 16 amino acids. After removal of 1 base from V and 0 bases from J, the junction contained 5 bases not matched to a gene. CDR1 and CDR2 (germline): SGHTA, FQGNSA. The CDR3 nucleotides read TGTGCCAGCAGCTTAGTGGCGACTAGCGACTCCTACGAGCAGTACTTC. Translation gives CASSLVATSDSYEQYF.

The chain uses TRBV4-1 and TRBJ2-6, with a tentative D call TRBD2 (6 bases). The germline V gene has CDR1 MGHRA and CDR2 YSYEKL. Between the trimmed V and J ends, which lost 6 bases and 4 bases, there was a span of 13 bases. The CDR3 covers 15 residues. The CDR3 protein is CASRPGGRGANVLTF. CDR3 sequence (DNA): TGCGCCAGCAGGCCAGGAGGGCGGGGGGCCAACGTCCTGACTTTC.

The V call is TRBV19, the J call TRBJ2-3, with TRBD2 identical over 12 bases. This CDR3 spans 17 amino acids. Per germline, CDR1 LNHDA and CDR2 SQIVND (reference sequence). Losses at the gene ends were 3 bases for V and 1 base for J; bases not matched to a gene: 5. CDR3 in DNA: TGTGCCAGTAGTATTGGGGCTAGCGGGAGGGGCACAGATACGCAGTATTTT. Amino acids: CASSIGASGRGTDTQYF.